The 7 T cell receptor beta chains below come from one sample, sequenced in a study of spatial heterogeneity in lung cancer. TCRdb used MiXCR to reprocess the 5' RACE reads, holding one entry per CDR3 protein. The sample holds about 120,000 distinct CDR3 sequences, 12% seen once. The time point is: blood at routine non-recurrence follow-up after resection. The study sequenced unsorted whole RNA from tumor, nontumor lung or frozen PBMC. Material: PBMCs, obtained at follow-up. The receptors here all came from a male donor with early-stage non-small cell lung cancer.

This chain connects TRBV12-3 or TRBV12-4 to TRBJ2-3; 7 bases are a match to TRBD1. The CDR3 sequence is 16 residues long. V dropped 6 bases and J dropped 1; count of bases not matched to a gene: 10. The CDR3 loop is CASRPTGNRRTDTQYF. The CDR3 region has the DNA TGTGCCAGCAGACCGACAGGGAATCGTCGCACAGATACGCAGTATTTT.

V gene TRBV5-5 combines with J gene TRBJ2-7; either TRBD1 or TRBD2 may fit D (5 bases each). Germline CDR1 SGHKS, CDR2 YYEKEE (reference sequence). The CDR3 is 14 amino acids. V dropped 6 bases and J dropped 6 bases, with 19 bases sitting between them. This CDR3 is CASTPGPDYGEQYF. The CDR3 DNA reads as TGTGCCAGCACCCCGGGACCCGATTACGGCGAGCAGTACTTC.

In its sample, this clonotype was seen many times. This chain links TRBV6-5 with TRBJ1-5; tentative D call: TRBD1 (5 bases). Germline CDR1 MNHEY, CDR2 SVGAGI. Trimming removed 10 bases from V and 4 bases from J, with 11 bases in between. This CDR3 has 12 residues. CDR3 loop: CATGTHNQPQHF. CDR3 coding DNA: TGTGCCACCGGGACGCATAATCAGCCCCAGCATTTT.

The chain combines TRBV7-6 with TRBJ2-7, with TRBD1 as a possible D gene (6 bases). In germline, CDR1 is SGHVS, CDR2 FNYEAQ. CDR3 length equals 13 residues. V was trimmed by 1 base and J by 6 bases, leaving 10 bases between them. For the CDR3, the DNA is TGTGCCAGCAGCTTAGGGACAGATGCCGAGCAGTACTTC. Translation: CASSLGTDAEQYF.

V and J are TRBV5-1 and TRBJ2-1; maybe TRBD1 (6 bases). This CDR3 comprises 12 residues. Deletions cut 4 bases from V and 6 bases from J, with 8 bases between. Germline lookup yields CDR1 SGHRS and CDR2 YFSETQ. CDR3 in amino acids: CASSLQGNEQFF. Here the CDR3 DNA reads TGCGCCAGCAGCCTACAGGGCAATGAGCAGTTCTTC.

The sample holds many counts of this clonotype. J is TRBJ2-1 and V is TRBV10-3; 11 bases line up with TRBD2. The CDR3 runs to 15 residues. Germline CDR1 and CDR2: ENHRY and SYGVKD. Trimming cost V 6 bases and J 3 bases; bases outside gene matches: 4. For the CDR3, the DNA is TGTGCCATCAGGGGTAGCGGGGGGGACTACAATGAGCAGTTCTTC. It specifies CAIRGSGGDYNEQFF.

The genes are TRBV5-5 and TRBJ2-7; no definite D call. CDR1 is SGHKS and CDR2 is YYEKEE in the germline V gene (reference sequence). V was pared by 4 bases and J by 5 bases, with 10 bases between. The CDR3 spans 12 residues. CDR3 in DNA: TGTGCCAGCAGCCCACCCGAAAACGAGCAGTACTTC. It specifies CASSPPENEQYF.